This T cell receptor (beta chain) was captured in a study of regulatory T cells in long-lasting Graves disease. Study-wide results and caveats: Repertoires from persistent disease leaned toward TRBV28, TRBJ1-2 and TRBJ2-5. The sample size was small, and this may have reduced accuracy. Study of thyroid tissue was not done, with only peripheral blood studied.

With regard to this clonotype: Its matching antigen is unknown.

TCR beta libraries were built with iRepertoire HTBI primers and Arm-PCR of CDR3 regions. TCRdb analysed the multiplex PCR reads with MiXCR anew, one entry per CDR3 protein. The top ten clones hold roughly 30% of a sample with a few hundred thousand distinct CDR3 sequences, about 25% of them seen once. Noted time point: persistent/refractory GD, antithyroid drugs over 5 years with positive TRAb. RNA extracted from PBMCs served as the sequencing template. This CDR3 is built from 17 residues. CDR1 and CDR2 from the germline V gene are SGHDT and YYEEEE. The sequencing here drew on peripheral blood mononuclear cells (PBMCs), taken when the disease was refractory, from a patient treated with antithyroid drugs. The sequence derives from a female donor with Graves disease. This chain links TRBV5-6 with TRBJ2-2; 9 bases align to TRBD1. The CDR3, as DNA: TGTGCGCCGGGACAGGGAAGCGGACGCTCGTCATCCGGGGAGCTGTTTTTT. It is translated as CAPGQGSGRSSSGELFF.